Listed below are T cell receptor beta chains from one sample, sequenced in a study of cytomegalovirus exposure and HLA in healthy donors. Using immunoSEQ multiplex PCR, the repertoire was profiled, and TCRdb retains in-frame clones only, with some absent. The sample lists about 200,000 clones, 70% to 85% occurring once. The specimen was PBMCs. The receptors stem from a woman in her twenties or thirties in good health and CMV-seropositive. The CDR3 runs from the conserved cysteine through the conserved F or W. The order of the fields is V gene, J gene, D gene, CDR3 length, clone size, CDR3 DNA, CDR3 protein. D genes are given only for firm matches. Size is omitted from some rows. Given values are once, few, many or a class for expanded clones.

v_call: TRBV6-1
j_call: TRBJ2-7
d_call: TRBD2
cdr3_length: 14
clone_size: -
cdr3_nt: TGTGCCAGCAGGGGGGGACTAGAGCCTGACGAGCAGTACTTC
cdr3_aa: CASRGGLEPDEQYF

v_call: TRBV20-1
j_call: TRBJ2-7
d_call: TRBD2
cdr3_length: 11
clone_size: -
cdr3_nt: TGCAGTGCCGGACTAGCGGGAGATCAGTACTTC
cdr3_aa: CSAGLAGDQYF

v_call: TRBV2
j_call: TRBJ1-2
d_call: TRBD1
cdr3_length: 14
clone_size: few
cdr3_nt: TGTGCCAGCAGGGCCGCGGACAGGGAAGATGGCTACACCTTC
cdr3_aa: CASRAADREDGYTF

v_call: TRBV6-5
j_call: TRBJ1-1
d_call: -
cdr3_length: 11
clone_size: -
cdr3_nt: TGTGCCAGCAGACGAGGTGCTGAAGCTTTCTTT
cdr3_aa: CASRRGAEAFF

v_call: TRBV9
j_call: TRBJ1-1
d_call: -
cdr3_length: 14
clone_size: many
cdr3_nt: TGTGCCAGCAGCAAGGGACTGGGGAACACTGAAGCTTTCTTT
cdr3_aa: CASSKGLGNTEAFF

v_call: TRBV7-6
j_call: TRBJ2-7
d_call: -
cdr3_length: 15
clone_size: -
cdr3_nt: TGTGCCAGCAGCTTAGGTGGACTGCAAACCTACGAGCAGTACTTC
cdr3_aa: CASSLGGLQTYEQYF

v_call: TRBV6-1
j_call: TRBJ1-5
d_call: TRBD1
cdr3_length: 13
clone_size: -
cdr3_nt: TGTGCCAGCAGCGACAGGGGGGATCAGCCCCAGCATTTT
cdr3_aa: CASSDRGDQPQHF

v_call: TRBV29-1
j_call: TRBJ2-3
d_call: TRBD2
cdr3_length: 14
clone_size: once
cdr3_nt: TGCAGCGTTGAGGGGTTAGCGGGAGAGGATACGCAGTATTTT
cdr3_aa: CSVEGLAGEDTQYF

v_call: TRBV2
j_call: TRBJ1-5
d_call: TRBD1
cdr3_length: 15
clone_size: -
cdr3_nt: TGTGCCAGCAGAGACAGGGACCTTAGCAATCAGCCCCAGCATTTT
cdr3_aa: CASRDRDLSNQPQHF

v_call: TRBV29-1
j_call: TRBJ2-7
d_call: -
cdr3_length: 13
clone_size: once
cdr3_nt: TGCAGCGCCTACAGACAGGATAACTACGAGCAGTACTTC
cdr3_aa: CSAYRQDNYEQYF

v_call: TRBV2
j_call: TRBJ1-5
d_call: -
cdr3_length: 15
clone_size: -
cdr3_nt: TGTGCCACTTCCGAACGGGGGGTGCGCAATCAGCCCCAGCATTTT
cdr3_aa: CATSERGVRNQPQHF

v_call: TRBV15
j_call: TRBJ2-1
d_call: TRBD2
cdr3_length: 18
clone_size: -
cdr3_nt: TGTGCCACCAGCAGGGTATATGATTGGACTAGGCGTGTAGATGAGCAGTTCTTC
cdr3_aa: CATSRVYDWTRRVDEQFF

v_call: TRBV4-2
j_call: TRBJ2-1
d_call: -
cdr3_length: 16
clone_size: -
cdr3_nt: TGTGCCAGCAGCCAAAGGTTCGAGGGCGGGGCGGGTGAGCAGTTCTTC
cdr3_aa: CASSQRFEGGAGEQFF

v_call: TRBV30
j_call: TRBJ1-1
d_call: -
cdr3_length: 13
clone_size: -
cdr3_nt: TGTGCCTGGAGTCGTCGGGTATTAGAGGAAGCTTTCTTT
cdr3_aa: CAWSRRVLEEAFF

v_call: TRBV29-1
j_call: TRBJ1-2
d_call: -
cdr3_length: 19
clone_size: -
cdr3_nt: TGCAGCGTTGAAGCGATCTCAAGCGGGTCGGCTTTAGCTAACTATGGCTACACCTTC
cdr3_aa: CSVEAISSGSALANYGYTF

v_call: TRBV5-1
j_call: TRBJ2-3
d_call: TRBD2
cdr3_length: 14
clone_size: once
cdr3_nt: TGCGCCAGCAGATTGCTAGCGGGAGGAGATACGCAGTATTTT
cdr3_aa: CASRLLAGGDTQYF

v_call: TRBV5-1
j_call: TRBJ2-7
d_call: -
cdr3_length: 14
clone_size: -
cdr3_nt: TGCGCCAGCAGCTCTACTACCACCTCCTACGAGCAGTACTTC
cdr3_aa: CASSSTTTSYEQYF

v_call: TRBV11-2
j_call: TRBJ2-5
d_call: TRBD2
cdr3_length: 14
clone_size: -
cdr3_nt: TGTGCCAGCACTCTAGCGGGATCTCGGGAGACCCAGTACTTC
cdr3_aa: CASTLAGSRETQYF

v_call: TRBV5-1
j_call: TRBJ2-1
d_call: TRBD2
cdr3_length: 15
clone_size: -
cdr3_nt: TGCGCCAGCAGCTTGGAGTGGGAGGGATACAATGAGCAGTTCTTC
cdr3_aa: CASSLEWEGYNEQFF

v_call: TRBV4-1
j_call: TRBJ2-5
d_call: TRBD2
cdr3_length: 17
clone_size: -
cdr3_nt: TGCGCCAGCAGCCAAGAGGAGGAGCGGGAGGTCCCGGAGACCCAGTACTTC
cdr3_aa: CASSQEEEREVPETQYF

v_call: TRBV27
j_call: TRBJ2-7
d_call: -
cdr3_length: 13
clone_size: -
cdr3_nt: TGTGCCAGCAGTTCCGACTCGCGGGGCGAGCAGTACTTC
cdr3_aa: CASSSDSRGEQYF

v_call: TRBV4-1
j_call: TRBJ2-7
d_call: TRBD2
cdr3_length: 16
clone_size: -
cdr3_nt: TGCGCCAGCAGCCAGAAAGGGACTAGGCTTTTCTACGAGCAGTACTTC
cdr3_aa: CASSQKGTRLFYEQYF

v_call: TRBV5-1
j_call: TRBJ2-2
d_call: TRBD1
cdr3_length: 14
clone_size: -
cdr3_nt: TGCGCCAGCAAACCCCCAGGGGGAACCGGGGAGCTGTTTTTT
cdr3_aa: CASKPPGGTGELFF

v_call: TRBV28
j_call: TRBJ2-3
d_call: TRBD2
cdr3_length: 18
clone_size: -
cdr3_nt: TGTGCCAGCAGTCAGTGGACTAGCGGGAGGGCCGGAACAGATACGCAGTATTTT
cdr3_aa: CASSQWTSGRAGTDTQYF

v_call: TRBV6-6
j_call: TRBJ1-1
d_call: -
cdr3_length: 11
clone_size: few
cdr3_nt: TGTGCCAGCAAAACCGGGACTGAAGCTTTCTTT
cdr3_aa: CASKTGTEAFF

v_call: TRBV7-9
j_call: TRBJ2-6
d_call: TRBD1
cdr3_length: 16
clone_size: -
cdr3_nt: TGTGCCAGCAGCTCGACAGGGGGCTGGGGGGCCAACGTCCTGACTTTC
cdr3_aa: CASSSTGGWGANVLTF

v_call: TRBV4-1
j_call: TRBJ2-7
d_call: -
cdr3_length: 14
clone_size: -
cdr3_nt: TGCGCCAGCAGCCAAACGTCACAGAGCTACGAGCAGTACTTC
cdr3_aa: CASSQTSQSYEQYF

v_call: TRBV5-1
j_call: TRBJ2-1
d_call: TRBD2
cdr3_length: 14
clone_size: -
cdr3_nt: TGCGCCAGCAACACCGGGACTACCTACAATGAGCAGTTCTTC
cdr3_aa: CASNTGTTYNEQFF

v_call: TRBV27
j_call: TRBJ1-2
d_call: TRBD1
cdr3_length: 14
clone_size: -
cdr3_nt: TGTGCCAGCAGTCTTCGACAGGGTTTGAGAGGCTACACCTTC
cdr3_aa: CASSLRQGLRGYTF

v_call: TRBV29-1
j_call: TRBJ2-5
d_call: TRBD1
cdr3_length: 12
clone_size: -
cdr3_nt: TGCAGCGTAGAGACAGGGGAAGAGACCCAGTACTTC
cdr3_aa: CSVETGEETQYF

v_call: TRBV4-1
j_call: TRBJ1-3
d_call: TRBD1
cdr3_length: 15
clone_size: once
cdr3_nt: TGCGCCAGCAGTCGGGACAGCTACTCTGGAAACACCATATATTTT
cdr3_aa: CASSRDSYSGNTIYF

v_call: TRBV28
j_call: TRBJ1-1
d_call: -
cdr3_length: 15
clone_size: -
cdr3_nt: TGTGCCAGCAGTGGCCCACAGGGTGGGGGAACTGAAGCTTTCTTT
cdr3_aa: CASSGPQGGGTEAFF

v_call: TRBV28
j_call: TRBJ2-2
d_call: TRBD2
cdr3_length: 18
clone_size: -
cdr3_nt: TGTGCCACCCTAACTCAGATCGGGAGGGAGTTGAACACCGGGGAGCTGTTTTTT
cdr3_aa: CATLTQIGRELNTGELFF

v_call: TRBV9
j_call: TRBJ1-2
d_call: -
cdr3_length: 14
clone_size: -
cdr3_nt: TGTGCCAGCAGCCCCCCGAGGGATAACTATGGCTACACCTTC
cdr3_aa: CASSPPRDNYGYTF

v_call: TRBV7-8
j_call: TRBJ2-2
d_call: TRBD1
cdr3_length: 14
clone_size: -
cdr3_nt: TGTGCCAGCAGCTTAGGCAGGGGGAGTGGGGAGCTGTTTTTT
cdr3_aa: CASSLGRGSGELFF

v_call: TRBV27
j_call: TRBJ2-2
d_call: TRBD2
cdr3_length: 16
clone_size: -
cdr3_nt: TGTGCCAGCAGTCTAATTGGGGGGAGGGCCACCGGGGAGCTGTTTTTT
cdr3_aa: CASSLIGGRATGELFF

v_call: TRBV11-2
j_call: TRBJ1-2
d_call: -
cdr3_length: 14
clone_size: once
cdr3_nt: TGTGCCAGCAGCCACCCGGGGTGGGTGGAGGGCTACACCTTC
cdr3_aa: CASSHPGWVEGYTF

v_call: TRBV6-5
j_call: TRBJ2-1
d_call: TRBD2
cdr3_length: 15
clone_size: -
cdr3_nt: TGTGCCAGCAGTTCCCGGACTAGCGTCTACAATGAGCAGTTCTTC
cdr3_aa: CASSSRTSVYNEQFF

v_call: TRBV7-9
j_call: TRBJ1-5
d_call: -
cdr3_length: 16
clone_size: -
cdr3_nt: TGTGCCAGCAGCCACCAGGGCTCCAATAGCAATCAGCCCCAGCATTTT
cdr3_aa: CASSHQGSNSNQPQHF

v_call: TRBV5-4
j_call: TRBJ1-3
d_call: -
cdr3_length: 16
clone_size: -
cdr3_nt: TGTGCCAGCAGCCCGGACTTAGGAGTCTCTGGAAACACCATATATTTT
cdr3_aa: CASSPDLGVSGNTIYF

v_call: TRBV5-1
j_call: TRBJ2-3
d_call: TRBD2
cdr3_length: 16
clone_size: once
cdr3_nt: TGCGCCAGCAGCTTGAATCCTGCGGGAGAGTCAGATACGCAGTATTTT
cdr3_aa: CASSLNPAGESDTQYF

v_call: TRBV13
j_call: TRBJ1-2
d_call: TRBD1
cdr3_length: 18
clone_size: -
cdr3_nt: TGTGCCAGCAGCAAAATGGGACAGGGGGCTTTTCTTTGGTATGGCTACACCTTC
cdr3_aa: CASSKMGQGAFLWYGYTF

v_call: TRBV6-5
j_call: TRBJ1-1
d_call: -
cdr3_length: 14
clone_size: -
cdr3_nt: TGTGCCAGCAGTTACTCCACGGACGGACAACGAGCTTTCTTT
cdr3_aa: CASSYSTDGQRAFF

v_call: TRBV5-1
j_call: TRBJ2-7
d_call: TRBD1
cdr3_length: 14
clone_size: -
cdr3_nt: TGCGCCAGCAGCCCTGACAGGGGTGATTACGAGCAGTACTTC
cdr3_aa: CASSPDRGDYEQYF